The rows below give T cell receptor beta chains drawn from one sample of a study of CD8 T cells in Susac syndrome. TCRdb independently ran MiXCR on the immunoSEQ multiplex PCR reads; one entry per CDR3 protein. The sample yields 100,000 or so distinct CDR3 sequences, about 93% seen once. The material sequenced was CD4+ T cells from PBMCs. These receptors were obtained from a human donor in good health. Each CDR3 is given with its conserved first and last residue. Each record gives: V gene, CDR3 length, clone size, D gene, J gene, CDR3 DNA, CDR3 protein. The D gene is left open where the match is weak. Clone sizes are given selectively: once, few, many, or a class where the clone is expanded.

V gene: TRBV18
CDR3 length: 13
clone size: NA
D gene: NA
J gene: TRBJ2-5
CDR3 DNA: TGTGCCAGCTCGTTTAACAGGGACGAGACCCAGTACTTC
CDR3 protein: CASSFNRDETQYF

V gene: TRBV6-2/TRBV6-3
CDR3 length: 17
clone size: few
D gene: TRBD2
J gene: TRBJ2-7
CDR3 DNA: TGTGCCAGCACAAATGTACCAACGACTAGCGGGAGCGGGAAGCAGTACTTC
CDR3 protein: CASTNVPTTSGSGKQYF

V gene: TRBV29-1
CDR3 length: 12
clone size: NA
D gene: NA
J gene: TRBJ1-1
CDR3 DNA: TGCAGCGCCGGGACGGTGAACACTGAAGCTTTCTTT
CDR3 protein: CSAGTVNTEAFF

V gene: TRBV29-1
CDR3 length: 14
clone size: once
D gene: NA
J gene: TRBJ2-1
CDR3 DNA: TGCAGCGGAGAGGGACTGCATCACTACAATGAGCAGTTCTTC
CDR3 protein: CSGEGLHHYNEQFF

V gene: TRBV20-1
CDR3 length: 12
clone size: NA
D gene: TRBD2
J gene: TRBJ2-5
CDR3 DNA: TGCAGTGCTCCGGGAGGCACAGAGACCCAGTACTTC
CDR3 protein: CSAPGGTETQYF

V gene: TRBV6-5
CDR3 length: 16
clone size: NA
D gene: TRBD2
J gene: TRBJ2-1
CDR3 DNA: TGTGCCAGCAGTTACAACCCGGGACTAGCCTTCAATGAGCAGTTCTTC
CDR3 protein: CASSYNPGLAFNEQFF

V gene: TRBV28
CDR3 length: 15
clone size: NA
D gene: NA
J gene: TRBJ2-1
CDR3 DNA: TGTGCCAGCAGTTTGAGGAGGGGGTCCTACAATGAGCAGTTCTTC
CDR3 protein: CASSLRRGSYNEQFF

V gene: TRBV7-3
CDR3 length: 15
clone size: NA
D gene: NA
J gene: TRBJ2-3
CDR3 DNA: TGTGCCAGCAGCTCAGTGGGGGGGCCAATAGATACGCAGTATTTT
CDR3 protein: CASSSVGGPIDTQYF

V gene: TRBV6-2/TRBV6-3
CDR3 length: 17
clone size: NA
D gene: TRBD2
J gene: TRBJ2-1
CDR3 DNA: TGTGCCAGCAGTGGGTCTAGCGGGGGTACCTCCTACAATGAGCAGTTCTTC
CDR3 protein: CASSGSSGGTSYNEQFF

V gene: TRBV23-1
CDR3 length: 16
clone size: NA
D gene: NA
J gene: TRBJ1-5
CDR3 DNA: TGCGCCAGCAGTCAATCGGGTAGGTTTGACAATCAGCCCCAGCATTTT
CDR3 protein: CASSQSGRFDNQPQHF

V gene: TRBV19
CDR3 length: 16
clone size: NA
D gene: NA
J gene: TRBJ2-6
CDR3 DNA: TGTGCCAGTAGTATTTACAGTGGTTCTGGGGCCAACGTCCTGACTTTC
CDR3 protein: CASSIYSGSGANVLTF

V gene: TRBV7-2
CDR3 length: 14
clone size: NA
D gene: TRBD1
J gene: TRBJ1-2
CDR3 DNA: TGTGCCAGCAGCTCCGGGACAGGGAACTATGGCTACACCTTC
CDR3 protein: CASSSGTGNYGYTF

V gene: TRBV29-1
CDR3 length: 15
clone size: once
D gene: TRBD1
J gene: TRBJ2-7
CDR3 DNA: TGCAGCGTTGAAAGTCCGGGACAGGGGGACTACGAGCAGTACTTC
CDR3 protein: CSVESPGQGDYEQYF

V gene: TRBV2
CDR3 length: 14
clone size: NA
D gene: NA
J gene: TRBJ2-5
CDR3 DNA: TGTGCCAGCACCTCGGGGAGGGGGGACGAGACCCAGTACTTC
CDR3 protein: CASTSGRGDETQYF

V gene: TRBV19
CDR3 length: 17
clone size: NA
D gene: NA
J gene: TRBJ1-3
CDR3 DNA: TGTGCCAGTAGTACCGCATTCAAGGGATTGTCTGGAAACACCATATATTTT
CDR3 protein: CASSTAFKGLSGNTIYF

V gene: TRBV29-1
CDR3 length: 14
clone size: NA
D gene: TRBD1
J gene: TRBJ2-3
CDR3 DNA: TGCAGCGCGTCAGGGGGCCAAAGGACAGATACGCAGTATTTT
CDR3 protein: CSASGGQRTDTQYF

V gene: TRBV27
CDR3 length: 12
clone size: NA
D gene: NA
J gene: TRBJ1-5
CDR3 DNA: TGTGCCAGCTGGGACTCGGGGGGGCCCCAGCATTTT
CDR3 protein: CASWDSGGPQHF

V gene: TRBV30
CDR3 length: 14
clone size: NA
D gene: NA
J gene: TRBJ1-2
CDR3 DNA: TGTGCCTGGAGTGTAACCGAGCTCAGCGAAGGCTACACCTTC
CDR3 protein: CAWSVTELSEGYTF

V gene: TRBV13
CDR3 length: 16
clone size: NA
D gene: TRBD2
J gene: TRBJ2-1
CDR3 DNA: TGTGCCAGCAGCTTAGGTGGGACTAGCGGGAGCGATGAGCAGTTCTTC
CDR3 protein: CASSLGGTSGSDEQFF

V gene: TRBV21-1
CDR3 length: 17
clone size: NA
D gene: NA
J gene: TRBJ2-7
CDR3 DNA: TGTGCCAGCAGCAAATGTATCACGGGGACAGCAGACTACGAGCAGTACTTC
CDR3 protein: CASSKCITGTADYEQYF

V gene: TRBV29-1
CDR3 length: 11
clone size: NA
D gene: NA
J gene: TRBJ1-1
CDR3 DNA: TGCAGCGTTGTGAGGGGTACTGAAGCTTTCTTT
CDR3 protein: CSVVRGTEAFF

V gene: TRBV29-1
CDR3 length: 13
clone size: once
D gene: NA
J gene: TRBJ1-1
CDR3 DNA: TGCAGCGGTGGGGGGGGATCTCTCACTGAAGCTTTCTTT
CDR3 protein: CSGGGGSLTEAFF

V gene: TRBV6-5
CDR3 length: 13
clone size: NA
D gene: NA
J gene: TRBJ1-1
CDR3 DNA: TGTGCCAGCAGGCCGGGACAGAACACTGAAGCTTTCTTT
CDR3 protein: CASRPGQNTEAFF

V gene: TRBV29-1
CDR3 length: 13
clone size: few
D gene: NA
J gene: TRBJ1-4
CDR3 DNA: TGCAGCGTTGAAGTGGAGAGGGCTGAAAAACTGTTTTTT
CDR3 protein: CSVEVERAEKLFF

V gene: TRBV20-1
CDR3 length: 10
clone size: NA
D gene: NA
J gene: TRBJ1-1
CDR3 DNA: TGCAGTGCTAGGGGTTTCGAAGCTTTCTTT
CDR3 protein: CSARGFEAFF

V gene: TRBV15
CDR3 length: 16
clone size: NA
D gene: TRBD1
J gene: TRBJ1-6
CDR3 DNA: TGTGCCACCAGCAGACGGGCCGGGACAGCTAATTCACCCCTCCACTTT
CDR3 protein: CATSRRAGTANSPLHF

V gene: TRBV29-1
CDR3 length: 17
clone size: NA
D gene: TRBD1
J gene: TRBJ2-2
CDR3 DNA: TGCAGCGCCCAACCGGGACAGGGGTTAGAACGCACCGGGGAGCTGTTTTTT
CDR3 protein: CSAQPGQGLERTGELFF

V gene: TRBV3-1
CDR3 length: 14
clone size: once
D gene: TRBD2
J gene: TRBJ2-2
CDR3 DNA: TGTGCCAGCACCCCCGGGGGGGACACCGGGGAGCTGTTTTTT
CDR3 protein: CASTPGGDTGELFF

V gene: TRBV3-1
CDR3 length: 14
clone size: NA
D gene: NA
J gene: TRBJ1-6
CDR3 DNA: TGTGCCAGCAGCCAAAGTATCAGGGCGCCACCCCTCCACTTT
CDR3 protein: CASSQSIRAPPLHF

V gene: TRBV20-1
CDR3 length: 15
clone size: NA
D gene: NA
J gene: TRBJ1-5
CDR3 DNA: TGCAGTGCTAGAGACGGGAGCTATAGCAATCAGCCCCAGCATTTT
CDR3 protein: CSARDGSYSNQPQHF

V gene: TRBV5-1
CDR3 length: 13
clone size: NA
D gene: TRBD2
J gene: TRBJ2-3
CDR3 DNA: TGCGCCAGCAGCTTCACCGGGGGGGATACGCAGTATTTT
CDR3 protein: CASSFTGGDTQYF

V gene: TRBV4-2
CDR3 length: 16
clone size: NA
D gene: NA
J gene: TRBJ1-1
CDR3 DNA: TGTGCCAGCAGCCAAGATGGGGATAGAGGATCGACTGAAGCTTTCTTT
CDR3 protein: CASSQDGDRGSTEAFF

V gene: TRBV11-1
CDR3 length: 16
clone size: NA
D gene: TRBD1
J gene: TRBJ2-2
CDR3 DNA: TGTGCCAGCAGCCTAGGAGACAGGGTAGACACCGGGGAGCTGTTTTTT
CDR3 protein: CASSLGDRVDTGELFF

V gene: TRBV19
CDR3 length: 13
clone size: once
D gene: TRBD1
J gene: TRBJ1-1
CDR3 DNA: TGTGCCAGTGGGGACAGGGTGAACACTGAAGCTTTCTTT
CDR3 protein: CASGDRVNTEAFF

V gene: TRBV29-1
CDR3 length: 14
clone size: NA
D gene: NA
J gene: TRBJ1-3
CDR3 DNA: TGCAGCGTTGAAGAAAGGGGGTTCGGAAACACCATATATTTT
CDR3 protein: CSVEERGFGNTIYF

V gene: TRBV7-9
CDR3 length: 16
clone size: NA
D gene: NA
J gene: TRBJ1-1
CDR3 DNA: TGTGCCAGCAGCGAACCCTCGACAGACATGAACACTGAAGCTTTCTTT
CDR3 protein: CASSEPSTDMNTEAFF

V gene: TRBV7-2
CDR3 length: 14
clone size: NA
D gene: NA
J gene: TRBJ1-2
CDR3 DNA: TGTGCCAGCAGCTTAGATTCGGCGGACTATGGCTACACCTTC
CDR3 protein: CASSLDSADYGYTF

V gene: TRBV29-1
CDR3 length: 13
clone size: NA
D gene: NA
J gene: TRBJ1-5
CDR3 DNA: TGCAGCGTCGGAGGGTCGGGCAATCAGCCCCAGCATTTT
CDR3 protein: CSVGGSGNQPQHF